Following are 21 T cell receptor beta chains from one sample sequenced in a study of blood T cell repertoires in COVID-19. Only in-frame clones appear in the TCRdb table, and some are missing; sequencing was by immunoSEQ multiplex PCR. The data contain some 150,000 clones, over 65% of them seen just once; the ten biggest clones take up roughly 4.9%. Material for sequencing was peripheral blood. The source is a human donor in a cohort sampled during active COVID-19.

The J gene is TRBJ1-1, the V gene TRBV5-1, with 7 positions matching TRBD1. The CDR3 is 15 residues long. J lost 4 bases, V lost 4 bases, and 10 bases had no gene match. Germline V lookup: CDR1 SGHRS, CDR2 YFSETQ. This CDR3 is CASSGQPQGSTEAFF. CDR3 coding DNA: TGCGCCAGCAGCGGCCAACCACAGGGGTCCACTGAAGCTTTCTTT.

The gene calls are TRBV5-4 and TRBJ2-3, with a possible D match to TRBD2 (6 bases). Germline V lookup: CDR1 SGHNT, CDR2 YYREEE (reference sequence). CDR3 length equals 15 residues. V gave up 4 bases and J gave up 2 bases, with 14 bases separating them. Here the CDR3 reads CASSAGTHDTDTQYF. The CDR3, as DNA: TGTGCCAGCAGCGCCGGGACTCACGACACAGATACGCAGTATTTT.

This clone was seen a single time. J is TRBJ1-2 and V is TRBV19; 7 nucleotides align to TRBD1. The J segment lost 4 bases and the V segment lost 4 bases, leaving 12 bases of the junction unmatched. Germline CDR1 and CDR2: LNHDA and SQIVND (reference sequence). This CDR3 comprises 16 residues. CDR3 sequence reads: CASSTPDRALPYGYTF. DNA of the CDR3: TGTGCCAGTAGTACCCCCGACAGGGCACTCCCCTATGGCTACACCTTC.

V usage is TRBV3-1 (or the pseudogene TRBV3-2) and J usage is TRBJ1-2, with TRBD1 identical over 10 bases. This CDR3 has 15 residues. Germline CDR1 reads LGHDT; CDR2 reads YNNKEL (reference sequence). V shed 3 bases, J shed 4 bases, and the junction held 5 bases outside the gene matches. The CDR3: CASSQRDRGAYGYTF. DNA for the CDR3: TGTGCCAGCAGCCAGAGGGACAGGGGAGCCTATGGCTACACCTTC.

The chain uses TRBV6-1 and TRBJ2-3; D not certain. The V gene lost 2 bases and the J gene lost 8 bases, with 8 bases spanning the gap. The germline V gene has CDR1 MNHNS and CDR2 SASEGT. The CDR3 consists of 12 residues. CDR3 region: CASSESPITQYF. DNA for the CDR3: TGTGCCAGCAGTGAAAGCCCCATTACGCAGTATTTT.

Written as DNA, the CDR3 is TGTGCCATCAGCGGACAGGGCCCTGAAGCTTTCTTT. This codes for CAISGQGPEAFF. The V call is TRBV10-3, the J call TRBJ1-1; TRBD1 matches at 8 bases. Trimming took 6 bases from V and 6 from J; bases not matched to a gene: 3. The germline CDR1 and CDR2 sequences are ENHRY and SYGVKD. The CDR3 extends over 12 amino acids.

In its sample, this clone was seen once. The chain joins TRBV24-1 to TRBJ2-7; unclear D gene. V lost 5 bases to trimming and J lost 7 bases, with 17 bases between them. Germline CDR1 and CDR2: KGHDR and SFDVKD. This CDR3 region has 14 residues. This chain's CDR3 is CATSAGASLSEQYV. The CDR3 bases are TGTGCCACCAGTGCTGGAGCGTCGCTATCTGAGCAGTACGTC.

The J gene is TRBJ2-1, the V gene TRBV6-4; 15 positions agree with TRBD2. V was clipped by 0 bases and J by 8 bases; unmatched bases: 11. Per the germline V gene, CDR1 is MRHNA and CDR2 is SNTAGT. The CDR3 totals 19 residues. The CDR3 DNA is TGTGCCAGCAGTGACTCCTTCGGACTAGCGGGGGGGCCAGAATATGAGCAGTTCTTC. Amino acid sequence: CASSDSFGLAGGPEYEQFF.

The chain is built from TRBV25-1 and TRBJ1-2, with D uncertain. CDR1 and CDR2 (germline): MGHDK, SYGVNS. The V end lost 1 base, the J end lost 4 bases, and 4 bases lay between the germline ends. This CDR3 region has 12 residues. CDR3 in amino acids: CASSESGYGYTF. The CDR3 DNA reads as TGTGCCAGCAGTGAATCGGGCTATGGCTACACCTTC.

This rearrangement joins TRBV7-3 to TRBJ1-1; 9 bases align to TRBD1. J lost 8 bases, V lost 5 bases, and 6 bases had no gene match. The CDR3 sequence is 13 residues long. Per the germline V gene, CDR1 is SGHTA and CDR2 is FQGTGA. CDR3 sequence: CASSAGTGQEAFF. CDR3 coding DNA: TGTGCCAGCAGCGCTGGGACAGGGCAGGAAGCTTTCTTT. The full variable domain, rest sourced from reference TRBV7-3 and TRBJ1-1, is GAGVSQTPSNKVTEKGKYVELRCDPISGHTALYWYRQSLGQGPEFLIYFQGTGAADDSGLPNDRFFAVRPEGSVSTLKIQRTERGDSAVYLCASSAGTGQEAFFGQGTRLTVV.

The V and J genes are TRBV24-1 and TRBJ2-7, with D possibly being TRBD1 (5 bases). The V and J ends lost 7 bases and 7 bases respectively, with 16 bases between them. CDR1 KGHDR and CDR2 SFDVKD come from the germline V gene. The CDR3 runs 13 residues. CDR3 residues: CATRPRTSEEQYF. For the CDR3, the DNA is TGTGCCACCAGACCCAGGACATCTGAAGAGCAGTACTTC.

The chain carries TRBV9 and TRBJ1-6; TRBD1 might be the D (5 bases). V was shortened by 4 bases and J by 10 bases, with 15 bases between the two germline ends. The germline V gene has CDR1 SGDLS and CDR2 YYNGEE. This CDR3 has 14 residues. This chain's CDR3 is CASSPREDGSPLHF. The CDR3 DNA reads TGTGCCAGCAGCCCCAGGGAGGATGGATCACCCCTCCACTTT. The full variable domain, rest sourced from reference TRBV9 and TRBJ1-6, is DSGVTQTPKHLITATGQRVTLRCSPRSGDLSVYWYQQSLDQGLQFLIQYYNGEERAKGNILERFSAQQFPDLHSELNLSSLELGDSALYFCASSPREDGSPLHFGNGTRLTVT.

The gene calls are TRBV5-5 and TRBJ2-3; D is uncertain. From germline, CDR1 is SGHKS and CDR2 YYEKEE (reference sequence). The CDR3 totals 15 residues. V lost 0 bases and J lost 2, with 10 bases in between. CDR3 residues: CASSLDPYYTDTQYF. The DNA for the CDR3 is TGTGCCAGCAGCTTGGACCCTTACTACACAGATACGCAGTATTTT.

The rearrangement uses TRBV4-2 and TRBJ2-2; 8 nucleotides agree with TRBD2. With 0 bases clipped from V and 3 bases from J, the junction kept 3 bases outside the gene matches. The CDR3 spans 16 residues. Per germline, CDR1 LGHNA and CDR2 YNFKEQ. CDR3 nucleotides: TGTGCCAGCAGCCAAGAGGCAGCGGGGGACACCGGGGAGCTGTTTTTT. Protein sequence: CASSQEAAGDTGELFF.

The chain recombines TRBV24-1 with TRBJ2-3; perhaps TRBD1 as D (5 bases). V gave up 4 bases and J gave up 3 bases, with 7 bases separating them. The CDR3 loop spans 13 amino acids. The germline V gene has CDR1 KGHDR and CDR2 SFDVKD. Here the CDR3 reads CATSEPGTDTQYF. In DNA, the CDR3 is TGTGCCACCAGTGAGCCAGGGACAGATACGCAGTATTTT.

This rearrangement joins TRBV18 to TRBJ2-7; TRBD1 agrees at 7 bases. The CDR3 sequence is 13 residues long. Germline CDR1 reads KGHSH; CDR2 reads LQKENI. Trimming took 5 bases from V and 2 from J; bases not matched to a gene: 3. CDR3 residues: CASSSDRPYEQYV. Here the CDR3 DNA reads TGTGCCAGCTCATCGGACAGGCCCTACGAGCAGTACGTC.

The chain combines TRBV28 with TRBJ2-7; possible D gene TRBD1, 5 bases. The CDR3 has 12 amino acids. Trimming took off 8 bases at V and 4 bases at J, with 12 bases between the two ends. Germline V gives CDR1 MDHEN, CDR2 SYDVKM. Here the CDR3 DNA reads TGTGCCAGCGGGGCGGAGAAGTACGAGCAGTACTTC. Encoded protein: CASGAEKYEQYF.

This sequence joins TRBV4-2 and TRBJ2-6; 12 positions match TRBD2. Trimming removed 0 bases from V and 2 bases from J; junction bases left unmatched: 11. The V gene's germline CDR1 is LGHNA and CDR2 YNFKEQ. There are 21 residues in the CDR3. The CDR3 nucleotides are TGTGCCAGCAGCCAAGAGGATTTTGCTAGCGGGAGGGCCACTGGGGCCAACGTCCTGACTTTC. Protein sequence: CASSQEDFASGRATGANVLTF.

The genes are TRBV6-5 and TRBJ1-1; D may be TRBD1 (5 bases). This CDR3 contains 16 residues. V lost 0 bases and J 0 bases, leaving 11 bases between the germline ends. Germline CDR1 is MNHEY and CDR2 is SVGAGI. CDR3 nucleotides: TGTGCCAGCAGTTACTCTGGGCAGGGATTGAACACTGAAGCTTTCTTT. Residues: CASSYSGQGLNTEAFF.

This clone was seen only a few times. The chain has TRBV9 and TRBJ2-2; the match to TRBD2 covers 8 bases. With 1 base clipped from V and 6 bases from J, the junction kept 5 bases outside the gene matches. The CDR3 runs to 15 residues. In germline, CDR1 is SGDLS, CDR2 YYNGEE. The CDR3 DNA reads as TGTGCCAGCAGCGTATCCGGGGGGGGCGCCGGGGAGCTGTTTTTT. It is translated as CASSVSGGGAGELFF.

The gene calls are TRBV7-6 and TRBJ1-3; a possible D gene is TRBD1 (6 bases). Trimming left V 1 base short and J 4 bases short, with 14 bases between. Looked up from germline, CDR1 is SGHVS and CDR2 is FNYEAQ. The CDR3 totals 16 residues. CDR3 in DNA: TGTGCCAGCAGCTTAGAGGGGGGGAGTATCGGAAACACCATATATTTT. This codes for CASSLEGGSIGNTIYF.